The rows below give T cell receptor beta chains drawn from one sample of a study of PD-L1 blockade in urothelial cancer. Data came from immunoSEQ multiplex PCR; TCRdb stores just in-frame clones and leaves some out. The sample includes about 40,000 clones, about 85% of them seen just once. Sample: PBMCs, taken around atezolizumab (anti-PD-L1) treatment. The source is a man between 65 and 85 years old with urothelial cancer. The conserved cysteine and the conserved F or W are not part of the CDR3 here. D genes are given only for firm matches.

v_call	j_call	d_call	cdr3_length	cdr3_aa
TRBV28	TRBJ2-7	TRBD2	13	ASTAAATSGYEQY
TRBV5-1	TRBJ1-4	TRBD1	13	ASSRQGATNEKLF
TRBV29-1	TRBJ1-1	.	11	SVAHTGGAEAF
TRBV5-5	TRBJ2-7	.	13	ASSLLVGRESEQY
TRBV19	TRBJ1-5	TRBD1	16	ASSIDPRGQPSNQPQH
TRBV7-6	TRBJ1-2	TRBD1	13	ASSLGTGGSYGYT
TRBV6-1	TRBJ2-1	.	15	ASSEATSGSSYNEQF
TRBV19	TRBJ1-1	.	15	ASSIVGAGPRNTEAF
TRBV28	TRBJ2-5	.	13	ASSPAGAGGETQY
TRBV5-6	TRBJ1-3	TRBD1	15	ASSLGPTGARGNTIY
TRBV7-3	TRBJ2-5	TRBD2	14	ASSLSGLAGSETQY
TRBV10-3	TRBJ2-2	TRBD2	15	AISETGGKSNTGELF
TRBV21-1	TRBJ2-3	.	14	ASSKPRQARADTQY
TRBV5-8	TRBJ2-1	.	15	ASSSLLSLGLHNEQF
TRBV6-1	TRBJ2-7	.	10	ANRGTLGEQY
TRBV5-1	TRBJ2-5	TRBD1	14	ASSWAGTGQQETQY
TRBV5-1	TRBJ2-7	TRBD1	13	ASSLEGQSTYEQY
TRBV5-1	TRBJ2-1	TRBD2	14	ASSLVGSGYYNEQF
TRBV4-2	TRBJ2-7	.	11	ASSQDLGREEY
TRBV6-5	TRBJ2-3	.	10	ASRPDRDTQY
TRBV5-1	TRBJ2-1	TRBD2	12	ASSEGLAGAEQF
TRBV20-1	TRBJ2-1	.	8	SARIYEQF
TRBV5-5	TRBJ1-1	.	12	ASSLDREGTEAF
TRBV21-1	TRBJ2-5	.	13	ASSNSRTVQETQY
TRBV18	TRBJ2-2	TRBD1	13	ASSLGTASGGELF
TRBV18	TRBJ2-5	.	13	ASSLGAQGQETQY
TRBV19	TRBJ1-2	.	12	ASSGGADVYGYT
TRBV7-2	TRBJ2-5	.	14	ASSLGAGYPRGTQY
TRBV19	TRBJ2-7	TRBD2	14	ASSTQLAAKYYEQY
TRBV28	TRBJ2-2	TRBD1	12	ASRRTGRTGELF
TRBV30	TRBJ2-3	TRBD2	16	AWSVTLAGGFISDTQY
TRBV7-9	TRBJ2-5	TRBD2	12	ASSLDASGRAKY
TRBV6-1	TRBJ1-5	.	13	ASSLELNLNQPQH
TRBV5-6	TRBJ2-5	.	13	ASSLAETREKTQY
TRBV29-1	TRBJ1-1	.	12	SVPRGVTNTEAF
TRBV2	TRBJ1-2	TRBD1	13	ASSLGQGVGYGYT
TRBV5-1	TRBJ2-3	TRBD2	11	ASAVAGGDTQY
TRBV5-1	TRBJ2-1	TRBD2	13	ASSLVSGRAFEQF
TRBV11-2	TRBJ2-5	.	13	ASSSLGGRAIPQY
TRBV7-9	TRBJ2-1	.	12	ASSLEQVYNEQF
TRBV5-1	TRBJ2-1	.	12	ASSLGSSYNEQF
TRBV2	TRBJ2-2	.	13	ASSLQRPNTGELF
TRBV10-3	TRBJ2-7	.	10	AIGVDLYEQY
TRBV2	TRBJ2-1	TRBD2	12	ASMGLAGVYEQF
TRBV6-5	TRBJ1-1	.	13	ASSTGGGRNTEAF
TRBV4-1	TRBJ2-3	.	14	ASANKGGGSTDTQY
TRBV6-1	TRBJ2-7	.	9	ASSALRRQY
TRBV19	TRBJ2-6	.	14	ASSIGHSSGANVLT
TRBV27	TRBJ1-5	.	15	ASTRRGASGGNQPQH
TRBV29-1	TRBJ2-5	TRBD2	14	SVEGTSGRPEETQY
TRBV6-5	TRBJ1-2	.	12	ASSYSLQGGGYT
TRBV18	TRBJ2-7	TRBD1	11	ASSPQGAGEQY
TRBV19	TRBJ2-2	TRBD2	13	ASSGTSGVTGELF